The source of this T cell receptor (beta chain) is a study of T cells in Graves' hyperthyroidism and ophthalmopathy. Study summary: The blood sample was taken at first diagnosis, before treatment began. Findings of the study overall: Most clonotypes expanded in the thyroid (above 0.001) were also present in blood.

RNA transcripts served as the template for amplifying TCR beta CDR3 regions. A first-round RT-PCR of the TCR CDR3 used the HTBI primer set. MiXCR, applied by TCRdb to the multiplex PCR reads, yields one record per CDR3 protein. The table records hundreds of thousands of distinct CDR3 sequences, approximately 25% of them present only once. Notes on this clonotype: The antigen is not known.

From germline, CDR1 is LNHDA and CDR2 SQIVND (reference sequence). V trimming: 2 bases; J trimming: 8 bases; junction bases outside the gene matches: 4. The CDR3 runs 14 residues. Uncontrolled infection, other autoimmune disease, pregnancy or lactation disqualified patients from enrolment. Fresh peripheral blood, more than 8 ml of it, supplied the PBMCs. This sequence originates from a man aged 50-59 years with Graves' hyperthyroidism. The chain uses TRBV19 and TRBJ1-2; 11 bases agree with TRBD1. Sequencing was performed on blood. In nucleotides, the CDR3 is TGTGCCAGTAGTATATCGGGGACAGGGGGAGGCTACACCTTC. It translates to CASSISGTGGGYTF.